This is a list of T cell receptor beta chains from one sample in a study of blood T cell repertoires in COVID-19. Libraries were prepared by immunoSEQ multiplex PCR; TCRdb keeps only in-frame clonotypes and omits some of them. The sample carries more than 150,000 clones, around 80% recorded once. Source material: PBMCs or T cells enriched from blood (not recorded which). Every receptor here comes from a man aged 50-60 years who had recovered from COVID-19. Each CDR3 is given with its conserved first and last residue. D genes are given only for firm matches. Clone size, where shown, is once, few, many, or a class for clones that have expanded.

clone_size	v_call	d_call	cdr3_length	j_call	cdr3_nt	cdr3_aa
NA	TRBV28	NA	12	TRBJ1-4	TGTGCCAGCACCTCCCGAACAGGAAAACTGTTTTTT	CASTSRTGKLFF
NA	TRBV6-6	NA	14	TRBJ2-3	TGTGCCAGCAGTTACGTGGGGGCTCAGGATACGCAGTATTTT	CASSYVGAQDTQYF
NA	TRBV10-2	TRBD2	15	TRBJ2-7	TGCGCCAGCAGTGGGCAACTAGCGGGAGTGGCCGAGCAGTACTTC	CASSGQLAGVAEQYF
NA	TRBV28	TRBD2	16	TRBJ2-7	TGTGCCAGCAGTCAAACTAGCGCGACCCTCTCCTACGAGCAGTACTTC	CASSQTSATLSYEQYF
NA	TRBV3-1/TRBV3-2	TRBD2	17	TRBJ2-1	TGTGCCAGCAGCCAGATATCTACCGGGACTAGCAGGAATGAGCAGTTCTTC	CASSQISTGTSRNEQFF
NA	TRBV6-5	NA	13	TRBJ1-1	TGTGCCAGCAGTCCCGCTAGTAACACTGAAGCTTTCTTT	CASSPASNTEAFF
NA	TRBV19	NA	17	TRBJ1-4	TGTGCCAGTAGTATCCTTGCGGGCAGTGCAACTAATGAAAAACTGTTTTTT	CASSILAGSATNEKLFF
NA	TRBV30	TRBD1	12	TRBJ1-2	TGTGCCGGGACAGGGGGCAACTATGGCTACACCTTC	CAGTGGNYGYTF
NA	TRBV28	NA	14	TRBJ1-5	TGTGCCAGCAGTTTAATCAGGGTCGATCAGCCCCAGCATTTT	CASSLIRVDQPQHF
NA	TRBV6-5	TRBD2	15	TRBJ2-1	TGTGCCAGCAGGGGACGATTAGCGGGATCCAATGAGCAGTTCTTC	CASRGRLAGSNEQFF
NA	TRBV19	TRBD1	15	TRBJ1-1	TGTGCCAGTAGTTCCCGGACAGGGGGTAACGCTGAAGCTTTCTTT	CASSSRTGGNAEAFF
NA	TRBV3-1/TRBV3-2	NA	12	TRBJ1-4	TGTGCCAGCAGCCAAGCCGGAGAGAAACTGTTTTTT	CASSQAGEKLFF
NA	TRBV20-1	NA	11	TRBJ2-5	TGCAGTGGGAGGGGAGGAGAGACCCAGTACTTC	CSGRGGETQYF
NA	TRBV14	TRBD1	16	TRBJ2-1	TGTGCCAGCAGCCAAACCGGGACAGGCCCCTACAATGAGCAGTTCTTC	CASSQTGTGPYNEQFF
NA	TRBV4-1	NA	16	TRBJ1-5	TGCGCCAGCAGCCAAGAAGGGACGGGGGAGTATCAGCCCCAGCATTTT	CASSQEGTGEYQPQHF
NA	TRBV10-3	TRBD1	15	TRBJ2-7	TGTGCCATCAGTGATGCGGGACAGGGCCGCTACGAGCAGTACTTC	CAISDAGQGRYEQYF
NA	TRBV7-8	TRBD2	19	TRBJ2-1	TGTGCCAGCAGCCCCGGGCGGCTAGCGGGAGTTGACTCCTACAATGAGCAGTTCTTC	CASSPGRLAGVDSYNEQFF
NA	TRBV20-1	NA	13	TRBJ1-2	TGCAGTGCTAGTAGAGGCGGTAACTATGGCTACACCTTC	CSASRGGNYGYTF
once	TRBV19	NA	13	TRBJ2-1	TGTGCCAGTAGTATAGGCACATACAATGAGCAGTTCTTC	CASSIGTYNEQFF
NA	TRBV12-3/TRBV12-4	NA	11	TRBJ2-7	TGTGCCAGCAGTTTATTACCTGGGGCGGACTTC	CASSLLPGADF
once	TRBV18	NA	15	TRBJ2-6	TGTGCCAGCTCGCCGGAGGGGCCTGGGGCCAACGTCCTGACTTTC	CASSPEGPGANVLTF
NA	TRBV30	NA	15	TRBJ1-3	TGTGCCTGGAGTGTTGGATACCGAGGAGGAAACACCATATATTTT	CAWSVGYRGGNTIYF
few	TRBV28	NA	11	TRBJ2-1	TGTGCCAGCAGTTTTGAGGATGAGCAGTTCTTC	CASSFEDEQFF
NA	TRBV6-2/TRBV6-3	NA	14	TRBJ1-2	TGTGCCAGCAGCCGACAAGGCGTTGACTATGGCTACACCTTC	CASSRQGVDYGYTF
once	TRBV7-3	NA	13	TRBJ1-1	TGTGCCAGCAGCCTCTCGGGATTAGCTGAAGCTTTCTTT	CASSLSGLAEAFF
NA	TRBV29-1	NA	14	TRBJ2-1	TGCAGCGTTGAAGATTGGGCAGGGAACAATGAGCAGTTCTTC	CSVEDWAGNNEQFF
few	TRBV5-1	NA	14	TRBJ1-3	TGCGCCAGCAGCTTAAGGGGCTCTGGAAACACCATATATTTT	CASSLRGSGNTIYF
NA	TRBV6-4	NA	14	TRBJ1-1	TGTGCCAGCGAGAAGTGGGGTAATACAGGGGAAGCTTTCTTT	CASEKWGNTGEAFF
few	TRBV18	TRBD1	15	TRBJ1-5	TGTGCCAGCTCACCACCATCAGGGGGCTCTCAGCCCCAGCATTTT	CASSPPSGGSQPQHF
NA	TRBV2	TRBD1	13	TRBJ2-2	TGTGCCAGCGGGACAGGGGAAACCGGGGAGCTGTTTTTT	CASGTGETGELFF
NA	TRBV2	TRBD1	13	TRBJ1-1	TGTGCCAGCAGGGACAGGGGGCCCACTGAAGCTTTCTTT	CASRDRGPTEAFF
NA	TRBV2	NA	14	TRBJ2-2	TGTGCCAGCAAACGGGACTTAAACACCGGGGAGCTGTTTTTT	CASKRDLNTGELFF
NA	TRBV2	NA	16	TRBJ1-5	TGTGCCAGCAGTGGGTTGGGGGGGTGGAGCAATCAGCCCCAGCATTTT	CASSGLGGWSNQPQHF
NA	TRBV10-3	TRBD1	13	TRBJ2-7	TGTGCCATCATGGGACAGGGGACCTACGAGCAGTACTTC	CAIMGQGTYEQYF
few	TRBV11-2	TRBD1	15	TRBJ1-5	TGTGCCAGCAGCGAGACAGGGGGCCCAAATCAGCCCCAGCATTTT	CASSETGGPNQPQHF
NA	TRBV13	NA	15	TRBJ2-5	TGTGCCAGCAGCTTAGGCCTCCGGGACACGGAGACCCAGTACTTC	CASSLGLRDTETQYF
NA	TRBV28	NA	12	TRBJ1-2	TGTGCCAGCACCTCTCCGACGGAGCGCTACACCTTC	CASTSPTERYTF
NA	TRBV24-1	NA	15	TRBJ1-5	TGTGCCACCAGTGATTTTGGGGCAGGGGTAGGGTCCCAGCATTTT	CATSDFGAGVGSQHF
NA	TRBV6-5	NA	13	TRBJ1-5	TGTGCCAGCAGTTCCCATACTAATCAGCCCCAGCATTTT	CASSSHTNQPQHF
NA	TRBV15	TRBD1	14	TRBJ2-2	TGTGCCACCAGCGGACAGGGGGCCGGCGGGGAGCTGTTTTTT	CATSGQGAGGELFF
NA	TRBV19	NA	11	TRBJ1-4	TGTGCCAGTAGTACCGCGGAAAAACTGTTTTTT	CASSTAEKLFF
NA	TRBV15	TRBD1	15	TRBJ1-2	TGTGCCACCAGCAGAGAACAGGGGAACAACTATGGCTACACCTTC	CATSREQGNNYGYTF
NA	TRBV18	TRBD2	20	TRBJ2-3	TGTGCCAGCTCACCCTCACCGGGACTAGCGGGAGTTCCATCCACAGATACGCAGTATTTT	CASSPSPGLAGVPSTDTQYF
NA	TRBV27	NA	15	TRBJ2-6	TGTGCCAGCAGTTATCAGGGATCTGGGGCCAACGTCCTGACTTTC	CASSYQGSGANVLTF
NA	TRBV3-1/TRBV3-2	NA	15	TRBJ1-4	TGTGCCAGCAGCTATCCCGGGCTACGGGCGGGAAAACTGTTTTTT	CASSYPGLRAGKLFF
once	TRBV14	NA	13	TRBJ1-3	TGTGCCAGCCGTCCAGGGGCTGGAAACACCATATATTTT	CASRPGAGNTIYF
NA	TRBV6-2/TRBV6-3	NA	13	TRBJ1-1	TGTGCCAGCAGTTACCCTCAACAGGGAGAAGCTTTCTTT	CASSYPQQGEAFF
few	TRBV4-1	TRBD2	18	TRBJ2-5	TGCGCCAGCAGCCAAGATATCGGGCTAGCGGGGGGGCAAGAGACCCAGTACTTC	CASSQDIGLAGGQETQYF
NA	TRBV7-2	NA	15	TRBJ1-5	TGTGCCAGCAGCTTAGAGACAGCGGGAAATCAGCCCCAGCATTTT	CASSLETAGNQPQHF
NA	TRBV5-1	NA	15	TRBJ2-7	TGCGCCAGCAACGGGGGCGGGGGAACCTCCTACGAGCAGTACTTC	CASNGGGGTSYEQYF
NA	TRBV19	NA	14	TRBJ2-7	TGTGCCAGTAGTATACCCGGGACTTTATACGAGCAGTACTTC	CASSIPGTLYEQYF
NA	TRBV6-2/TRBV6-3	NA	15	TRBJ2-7	TGTGCCAGCAGTGGTATCCGCAGGACTCCCTACGAGCAGTACTTC	CASSGIRRTPYEQYF
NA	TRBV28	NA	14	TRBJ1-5	TGTGCCAGCAGTCCGGGGTCTTATGGGCAGCCCCAGCATTTT	CASSPGSYGQPQHF
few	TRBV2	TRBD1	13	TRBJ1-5	TGTGCCAGCAGGCGGGACAGGGCGCCGCCCCAGCATTTT	CASRRDRAPPQHF
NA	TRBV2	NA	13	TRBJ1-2	TGTGCCAGCAGTGTGCTGGGGGGGTTAGGCTACACCTTC	CASSVLGGLGYTF
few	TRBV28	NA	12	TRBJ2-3	TGTGCCAGCAGTTTTAGGGGGGGTACGCAGTATTTT	CASSFRGGTQYF
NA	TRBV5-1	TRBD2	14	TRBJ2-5	TGCGCCAGCAGCTTGGGGACTAGACAAGAGACCCAGTACTTC	CASSLGTRQETQYF
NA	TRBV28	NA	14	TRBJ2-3	TGTGCCAGCAGTCTCCTGGCAGGGCCAGATACGCAGTATTTT	CASSLLAGPDTQYF
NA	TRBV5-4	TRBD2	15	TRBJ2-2	TGTGCCAGCAGCTTAGCGGGAGCATTTACCGGGGAGCTGTTTTTT	CASSLAGAFTGELFF